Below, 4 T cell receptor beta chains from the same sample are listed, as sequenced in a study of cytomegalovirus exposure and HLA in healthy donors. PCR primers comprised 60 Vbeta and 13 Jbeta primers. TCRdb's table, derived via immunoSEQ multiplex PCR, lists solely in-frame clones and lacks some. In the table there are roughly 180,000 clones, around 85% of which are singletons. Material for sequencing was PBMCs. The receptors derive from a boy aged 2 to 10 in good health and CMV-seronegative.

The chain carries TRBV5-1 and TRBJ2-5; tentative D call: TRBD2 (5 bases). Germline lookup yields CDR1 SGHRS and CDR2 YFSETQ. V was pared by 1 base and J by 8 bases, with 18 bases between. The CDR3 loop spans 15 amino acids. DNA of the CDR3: TGCGCCAGCAGCTTGCCCCTCAGTCTGCGGGTCACCCAGTACTTC. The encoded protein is CASSLPLSLRVTQYF.

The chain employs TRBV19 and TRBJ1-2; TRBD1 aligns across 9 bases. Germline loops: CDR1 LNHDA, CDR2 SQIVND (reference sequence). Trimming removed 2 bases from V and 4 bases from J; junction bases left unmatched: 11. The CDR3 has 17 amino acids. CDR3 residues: CASSILSKGQGVYGYTF. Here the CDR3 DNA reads TGTGCCAGTAGTATACTAAGTAAGGGACAGGGAGTCTATGGCTACACCTTC.

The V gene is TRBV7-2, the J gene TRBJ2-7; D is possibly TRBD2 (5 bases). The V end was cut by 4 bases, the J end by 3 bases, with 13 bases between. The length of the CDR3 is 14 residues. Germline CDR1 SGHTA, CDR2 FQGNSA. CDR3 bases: TGTGCCAGCAGCTCTTTCGGGGTTGGCTACGAGCAGTACTTC. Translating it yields CASSSFGVGYEQYF.

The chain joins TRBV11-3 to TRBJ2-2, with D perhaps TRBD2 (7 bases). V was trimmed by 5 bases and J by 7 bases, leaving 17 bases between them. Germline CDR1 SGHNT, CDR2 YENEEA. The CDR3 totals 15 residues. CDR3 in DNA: TGTGCCAGCAGCCTACTCGGGGGGCAAGTCGGGGAGCTGTTTTTT. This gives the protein CASSLLGGQVGELFF. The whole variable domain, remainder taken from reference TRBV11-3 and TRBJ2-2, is EAGVVQSPRYKIIEKKQPVAFWCNPISGHNTLYWYLQNLGQGPELLIRYENEEAVDDSQLPKDRFSAERLKGVDSTLKIQPAELGDSAVYLCASSLLGGQVGELFFGEGSRLTVL.